The source of this TCR beta chain is a study of PD-L1 blockade in urothelial cancer (TCRdb year 2017). Background on the whole study: Therapy was started in the mid-2010s for all patients, and atezolizumab 1,200 mg was administered intravenously every 3 weeks. About 90% of the roughly 30 patients were identified as males with urothelial cancer of bladder origin, and a prior smoking history was reported by 18 of 29 patients. Patients had an ECOG performance status of 0 or 1 and had received between 0 and 3 prior chemotherapy regimens. Blood samples were analyzed at 3 weeks after treatment start (second dose) and at 6 weeks after treatment start. Blood samples yielded a median of roughly 140,000 T cells and roughly 83,000 unique TCRs, with median clonality roughly 0.082. The study was an exploratory multi-omic analysis of somatic, immune and clinical correlates of response to PD-L1 blockade with atezolizumab in urothelial cancer. TCR sequencing covered pretreatment tumor samples and matched, serially collected peripheral blood taken before and after atezolizumab treatment. Durable clinical benefit meant progression-free survival longer than 6 months, and TCR features were also tested against progression-free and overall survival. Whole exome sequencing and RNA sequencing of pretreatment tumors were performed alongside TCR sequencing in the same patients. Durable clinical benefit was achieved by nine patients but not by the remaining 20. Pretreatment blood TCR-seq was available for twenty-nine patients, at least one posttreatment blood collection was obtained for approximately 25 patients, and tumor TCR-seq was available for approximately 25 patients.

Turning to this clone: It lacks a known antigen. No base-level quality is on record; no much larger clone is a single base apart.

Trimming takes 4 bases off V and 3 bases off J; junction bases not matched to a gene: 5. The CDR3 numbers 15 residues from cysteine through phenylalanine. Kept here is only the CDR3 DNA, which spans 45 bases and is read in frame from base 1. CDR1 SGHDN and CDR2 FVKESK were looked up in the germline V gene. A cohort of around 29 patients with locally advanced or metastatic urothelial carcinoma, treated at Memorial Sloan Kettering on a trial protocol, was included. Peripheral blood mononuclear cells were collected pretreatment and during treatment, with between 1 and 8 total time points per patient. The Qiagen DNeasy Blood extraction kit was used to purify genomic DNA from total PBMCs and tumor samples. PBMCs were collected pretreatment and during treatment, and were isolated and stored as previously described. To estimate absolute template abundance from read counts, synthetic TCR analog templates were spiked into each PCR. TCRbeta CDR3 regions were amplified from genomic DNA with bias-controlled V and J gene primers using the immunoSEQ assay. Rearranged TCRbeta segments were sequenced at approximately 20X coverage. As for the original processing: Clustering was used to correct sequencing errors, and CDR3s were annotated against IMGT so that V, D and J genes could be assigned. Only productive TCRbeta rearrangements were used in downstream analyses, excluding out-of-frame or stop-codon sequences. To compute clonality, Shannon entropy was normalized by the log of the number of unique productive sequences and then subtracted from one. Fisher's exact test with Benjamini-Hochberg correction, at a threshold of adjusted p below 0.01, was used to find clones that differed between time points or between blood and tumor. Sourced from immuneACCESS, this table was stored by TCRdb with only in-frame sequences that have V and J called. A share of the clones is absent; for the studies checked, an unresolved V gene accounts for under half, and the remainder has no known explanation. That table furnishes V, J and clone size, whereas the DNA furnished D and trimming. The sample table contains 20,000 to 25,000 clones; only one count was recorded for nearly 90% of them. The biggest ten clones account for 16% of the sample.

The investigation overall reported the following: Greater expansion of tumor-associated TCR clones in peripheral blood 3 weeks after the start of treatment was observed in patients with durable benefit (n of about 20, p = 0.022). Small sample size (n ≈ 27) and many exploratory analyses mean the results are intended to be hypothesis-generating. Improved progression-free and overall survival was found to be associated with pretreatment peripheral blood TCR clonality below the median.

The sample here was PBMCs, taken around atezolizumab (anti-PD-L1) treatment. The chain employs TRBV14 and TRBJ2-1; 8 nucleotides in the junction match TRBD2. The source of this sequence is a woman aged 60-75 years with urothelial cancer. The CDR3 has the sequence CASSPGLAVYNEQFF. The DNA is TGTGCCAGCAGCCCCGGACTAGCCGTCTACAATGAGCAGTTCTTC. The full variable domain, with segments outside the CDR3 supplied by the reference TRBV14 and TRBJ2-1 proteins, appears as EAGVTQFPSHSVIEKGQTVTLRCDPISGHDNLYWYRRVMGKEIKFLLHFVKESKQDESGMPNNRFLAERTGGTYSTLKVQPAELEDSGVYFCASSPGLAVYNEQFFGPGTRLTVL.